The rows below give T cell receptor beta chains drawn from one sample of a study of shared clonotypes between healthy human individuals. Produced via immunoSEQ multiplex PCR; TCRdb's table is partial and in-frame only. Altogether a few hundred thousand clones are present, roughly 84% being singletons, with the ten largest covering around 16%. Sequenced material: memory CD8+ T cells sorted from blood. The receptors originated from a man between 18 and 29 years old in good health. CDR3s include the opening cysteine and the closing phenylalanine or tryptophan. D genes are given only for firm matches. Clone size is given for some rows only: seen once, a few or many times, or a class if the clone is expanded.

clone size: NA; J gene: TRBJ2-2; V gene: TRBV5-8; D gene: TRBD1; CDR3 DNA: TGTGCCAGCAACCCGGGACAGGGGGCACCCGGGGAGCTGTTTTTT; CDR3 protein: CASNPGQGAPGELFF
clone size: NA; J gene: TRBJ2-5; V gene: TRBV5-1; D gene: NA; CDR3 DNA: TGCGCCAGCAGCCTTCCTCGGGGTTGGACCCAGTACTTC; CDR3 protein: CASSLPRGWTQYF
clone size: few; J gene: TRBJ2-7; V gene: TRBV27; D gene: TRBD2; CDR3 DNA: TGTGCCAGCAGTTTAGATACTAGCGGTTCCCGCTACGAGCAGTACTTC; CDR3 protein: CASSLDTSGSRYEQYF
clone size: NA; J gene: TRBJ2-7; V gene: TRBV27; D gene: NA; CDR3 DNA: TGTGCCAGCAGTTCGAACCCGTACGAGCAGTACTTC; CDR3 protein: CASSSNPYEQYF
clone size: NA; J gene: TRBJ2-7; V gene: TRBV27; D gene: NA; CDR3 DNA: TGTGCCAGCAGTCCAGGACAGTACACCTACGAGCAGTACTTC; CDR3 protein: CASSPGQYTYEQYF
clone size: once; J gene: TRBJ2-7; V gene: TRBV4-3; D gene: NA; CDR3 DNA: TGCGCCAGCAGCCAAGATCACAGTGACCTCTACGAGCAGTACTTC; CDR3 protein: CASSQDHSDLYEQYF
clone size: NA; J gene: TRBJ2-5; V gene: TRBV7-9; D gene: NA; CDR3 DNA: TGTGCCAGCAGCTCTTTTCGTGGGGCGGGAGAGACCCAGTACTTC; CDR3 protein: CASSSFRGAGETQYF
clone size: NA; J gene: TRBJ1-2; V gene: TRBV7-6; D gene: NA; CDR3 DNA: TGTGCCAGCAGCTTAGTTTGGTTCACAGGGATCGTCTATGGCTACACCTTC; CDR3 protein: CASSLVWFTGIVYGYTF
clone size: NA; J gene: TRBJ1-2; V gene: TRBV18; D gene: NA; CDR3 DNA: TGTGCCAGCTCACCTTGGACAAGTTCCTATGGCTACACCTTC; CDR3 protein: CASSPWTSSYGYTF
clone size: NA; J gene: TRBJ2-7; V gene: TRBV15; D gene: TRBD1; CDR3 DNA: TGTGCCACCAGCAGAGGAACAGGGGGAACCTACGAGCAGTACTTC; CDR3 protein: CATSRGTGGTYEQYF
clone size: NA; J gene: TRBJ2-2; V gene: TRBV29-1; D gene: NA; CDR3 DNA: TGCAGCGCCTCATTTTCAGTGGCCGGGGAGCTGTTTTTT; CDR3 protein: CSASFSVAGELFF
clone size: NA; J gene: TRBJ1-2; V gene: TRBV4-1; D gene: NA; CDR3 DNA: TGCGCCAGCAGCCTACCGGGGGGGAACGATGGCTACACCTTC; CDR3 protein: CASSLPGGNDGYTF
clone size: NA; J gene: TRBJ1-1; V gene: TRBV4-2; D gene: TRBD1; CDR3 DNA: TGTGCCAGCAGCCAAGATTTGGGACAGGGCGTTGAAGCTTTCTTT; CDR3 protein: CASSQDLGQGVEAFF
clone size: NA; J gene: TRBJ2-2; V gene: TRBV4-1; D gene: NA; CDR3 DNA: TGCGCCAGCAGCCTAAATTCCGGGGAGCTGTTTTTT; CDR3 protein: CASSLNSGELFF
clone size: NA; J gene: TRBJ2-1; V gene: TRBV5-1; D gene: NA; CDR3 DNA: TGCGCCAGCAGCCAGAGGGGTTCCTACAATGAGCAGTTCTTC; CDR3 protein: CASSQRGSYNEQFF
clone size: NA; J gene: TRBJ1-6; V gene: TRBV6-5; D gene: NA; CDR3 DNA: TGTGCCAGCAGCTACGAGGGACCGACTAATTCACCCCTCCACTTT; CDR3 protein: CASSYEGPTNSPLHF
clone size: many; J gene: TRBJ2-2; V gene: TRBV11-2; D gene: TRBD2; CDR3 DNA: TGTGCCAGCAGCACCACAAGCGGGAGGCGGAACACCGGGGAGCTGTTTTTT; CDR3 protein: CASSTTSGRRNTGELFF
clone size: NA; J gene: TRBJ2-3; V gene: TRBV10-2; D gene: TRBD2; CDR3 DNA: TGCGCCAGCACCAGGACTAGGGTAGATACGCAGTATTTT; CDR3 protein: CASTRTRVDTQYF
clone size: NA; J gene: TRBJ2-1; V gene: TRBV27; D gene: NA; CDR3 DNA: TGTGCCAGCAGCCCTGACCGGGGGATCTATGAGCAGTTCTTC; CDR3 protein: CASSPDRGIYEQFF
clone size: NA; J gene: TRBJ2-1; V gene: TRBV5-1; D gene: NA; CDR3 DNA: TGCGCCAGCAGCTTGGTCCCAGGGGGGCCACACAATGAGCAGTTCTTC; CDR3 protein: CASSLVPGGPHNEQFF
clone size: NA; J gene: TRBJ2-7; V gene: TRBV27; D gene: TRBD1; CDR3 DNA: TGTGCCAGCAGTTTATTGGGGACAGGGGAGTACTACGAGCAGTACTTC; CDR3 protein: CASSLLGTGEYYEQYF
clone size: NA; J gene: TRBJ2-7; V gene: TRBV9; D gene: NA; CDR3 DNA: TGTGCCAGCAGCGTAGATGGGGAGGTCTACGAGCAGTACTTC; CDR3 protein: CASSVDGEVYEQYF
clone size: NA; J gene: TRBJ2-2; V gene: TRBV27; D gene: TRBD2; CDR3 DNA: TGTGCCAGCAGTAGACTAGCGGGAGGCGCCACCGGGGAGCTGTTTTTT; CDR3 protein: CASSRLAGGATGELFF
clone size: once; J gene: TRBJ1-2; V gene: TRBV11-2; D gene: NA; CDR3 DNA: TGTGCCAGCAGCTCAACTAAGGGGGAGACGGACTATGGCTACACCTTC; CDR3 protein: CASSSTKGETDYGYTF
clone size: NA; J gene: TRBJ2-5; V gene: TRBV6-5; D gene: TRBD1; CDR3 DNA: TGTGCCAGCAGTTACCCCGGGACAGATGGAGAGACCCAGTACTTC; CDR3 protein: CASSYPGTDGETQYF
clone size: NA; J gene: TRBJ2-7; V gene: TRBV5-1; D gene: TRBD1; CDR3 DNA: TGCGCCAGCAGCGCGGACAGGGGGCCCCCTCGGGAGCAGTACTTC; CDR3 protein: CASSADRGPPREQYF
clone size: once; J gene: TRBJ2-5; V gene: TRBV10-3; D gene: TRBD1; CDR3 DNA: TGTGCCATCAGTGAACAGGGGGAAGAGACCCAGTACTTC; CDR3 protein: CAISEQGEETQYF
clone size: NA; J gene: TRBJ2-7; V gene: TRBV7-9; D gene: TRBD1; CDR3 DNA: TGTGCCAGCAGCTTAGGACAGGGCGAGGACGAGCAGTACTTC; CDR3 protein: CASSLGQGEDEQYF
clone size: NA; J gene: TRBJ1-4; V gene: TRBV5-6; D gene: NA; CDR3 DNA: TGTGCCAGCAGCTTCCAGGTGGCAGATGAAAAACTGTTTTTT; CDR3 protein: CASSFQVADEKLFF
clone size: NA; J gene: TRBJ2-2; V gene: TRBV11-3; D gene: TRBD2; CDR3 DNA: TGTGCCAGCAGCTTACGGCGGGAGGCCTCCACCGGGGAGCTGTTTTTT; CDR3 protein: CASSLRREASTGELFF
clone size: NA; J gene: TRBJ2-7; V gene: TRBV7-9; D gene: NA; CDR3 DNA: TGTGCCAGCAGCGCCCCCCGGAGCTCCTACGAGCAGTACTTC; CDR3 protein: CASSAPRSSYEQYF
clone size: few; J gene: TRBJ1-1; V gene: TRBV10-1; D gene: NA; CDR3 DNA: TGCGCCAGCAGTGAGTCTCGTCAGTACACTGAAGCTTTCTTT; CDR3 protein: CASSESRQYTEAFF
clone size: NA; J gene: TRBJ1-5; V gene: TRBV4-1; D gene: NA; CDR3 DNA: TGCGCCAGCAGCCAATTTAAATATAGCAATCAGCCCCAGCATTTT; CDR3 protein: CASSQFKYSNQPQHF
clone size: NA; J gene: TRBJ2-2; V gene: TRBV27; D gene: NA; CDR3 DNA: TGTGCCAGCCAGGAGTGGGCGAACACCGGGGAGCTGTTTTTT; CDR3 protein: CASQEWANTGELFF
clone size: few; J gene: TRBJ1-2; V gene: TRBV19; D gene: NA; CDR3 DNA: TGTGCCAGTAGATTCTCGGAGGGAGTCGCCTACACCTTC; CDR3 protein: CASRFSEGVAYTF
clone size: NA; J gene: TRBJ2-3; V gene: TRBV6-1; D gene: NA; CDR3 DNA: TGTGCCAGCAGTGGGATCTGGGCCACAGATACGCAGTATTTT; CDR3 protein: CASSGIWATDTQYF
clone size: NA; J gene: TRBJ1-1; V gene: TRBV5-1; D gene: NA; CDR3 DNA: TGCGCCAGCAGCGGATGGGGCACTGAAGCTTTCTTT; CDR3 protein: CASSGWGTEAFF
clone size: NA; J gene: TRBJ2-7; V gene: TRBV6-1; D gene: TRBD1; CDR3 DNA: TGTGCCAGCACTAGGGACAGGGGACCCTACGAGCAGTACTTC; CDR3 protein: CASTRDRGPYEQYF
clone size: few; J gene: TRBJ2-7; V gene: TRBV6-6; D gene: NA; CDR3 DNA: TGTGCCAGCAGTTACCGACAGACTTACGAGCAGTACTTC; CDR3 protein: CASSYRQTYEQYF
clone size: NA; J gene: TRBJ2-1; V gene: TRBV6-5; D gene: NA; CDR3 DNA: TGTGCCAGCAGTTACTCCGATGGTAGCGAAGACAATGAGCAGTTCTTC; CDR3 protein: CASSYSDGSEDNEQFF
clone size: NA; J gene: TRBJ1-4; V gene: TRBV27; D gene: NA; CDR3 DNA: TGTGCCAGCAGTTTAATTGTGGATGAAAAACTGTTTTTT; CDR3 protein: CASSLIVDEKLFF
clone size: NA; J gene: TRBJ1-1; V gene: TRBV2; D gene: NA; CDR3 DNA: TGTGCCAGCAGTGGCGACGACAGGGAAGCTTTCTTT; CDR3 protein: CASSGDDREAFF
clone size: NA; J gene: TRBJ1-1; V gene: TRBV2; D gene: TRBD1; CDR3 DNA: TGTGCCAGCAGTGATCCAGGGGGCGCGGTTGAAGCTTTCTTT; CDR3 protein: CASSDPGGAVEAFF
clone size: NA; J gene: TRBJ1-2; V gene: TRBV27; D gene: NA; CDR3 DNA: TGTGCCAGCAGTTTAGCTGGACAGTTCTATGGCTACACCTTC; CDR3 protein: CASSLAGQFYGYTF
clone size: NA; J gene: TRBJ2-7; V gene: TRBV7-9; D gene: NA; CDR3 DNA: TGTGCCAGCAGCTTAGGCCTCAACCGGGACACTTCCTACGAGCAGTACTTC; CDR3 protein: CASSLGLNRDTSYEQYF
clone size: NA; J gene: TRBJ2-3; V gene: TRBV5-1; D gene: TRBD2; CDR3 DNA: TGCGCCAGCAGCTTGGTTAGGCTAGCGGGGGAATGGCAGTATTTT; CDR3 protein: CASSLVRLAGEWQYF
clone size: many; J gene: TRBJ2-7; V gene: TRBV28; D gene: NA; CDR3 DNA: TGTGCCAGCAGTGACTACGAGCAGTACTTC; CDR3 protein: CASSDYEQYF
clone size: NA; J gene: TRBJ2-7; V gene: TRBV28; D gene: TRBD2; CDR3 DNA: TGTGCCAGCAGTTTTGGACTAGCGGGGGGCCCCTACGAGCAGTACTTC; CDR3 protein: CASSFGLAGGPYEQYF
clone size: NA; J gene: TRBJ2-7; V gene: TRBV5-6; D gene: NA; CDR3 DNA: TGTGCCAGCAGCTTGGAGGGGTATGAGTCCTACGAGCAGTACTTC; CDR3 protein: CASSLEGYESYEQYF
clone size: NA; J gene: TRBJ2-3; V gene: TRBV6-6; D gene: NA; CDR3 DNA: TGTGCCAGCAGTTACTCGGAGGGAAGAGCAGATACGCAGTATTTT; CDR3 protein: CASSYSEGRADTQYF
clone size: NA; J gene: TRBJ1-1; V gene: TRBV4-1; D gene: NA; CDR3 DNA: TGCGCCAGCAGCCAAGACCCGGGGGTGAACACTGAAGCTTTCTTT; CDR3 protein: CASSQDPGVNTEAFF
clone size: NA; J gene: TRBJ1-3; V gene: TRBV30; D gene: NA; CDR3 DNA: TGTGCCTGGGACGGCGGGGGCCAAAGCTCTGGAAACACCATATATTTT; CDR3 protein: CAWDGGGQSSGNTIYF